This TCR beta chain is drawn from a study of T cell responses to AZD1222 COVID-19 vaccine. A remark on this clone: The target antigen is unknown.

The method was immunoSEQ multiplex PCR; TCRdb's version includes in-frame clones alone and lacks a portion of them. The table records 55,000 to 90,000 clones, over 80% of them present only once. This CDR3 is 13 amino acids long. The ends were cut back, 1 base at V and 6 bases at J, with 8 bases in the middle. Germline CDR1 SEHNR, CDR2 FQNEAQ (reference sequence). Study-wide findings and caveats: White British donors predominated, females outnumbered males, and clonal diversity was possibly underestimated.

The source is an adult in good health. The material sequenced was peripheral blood, taken on day 0 of AZD1222 vaccination. The J gene is TRBJ2-3, the V gene TRBV7-9; D ambiguous. The CDR3 sequence is CASSLGAGDTQYF. In DNA form, the CDR3 reads TGTGCCAGCAGCTTAGGGGCCGGGGATACGCAGTATTTT.